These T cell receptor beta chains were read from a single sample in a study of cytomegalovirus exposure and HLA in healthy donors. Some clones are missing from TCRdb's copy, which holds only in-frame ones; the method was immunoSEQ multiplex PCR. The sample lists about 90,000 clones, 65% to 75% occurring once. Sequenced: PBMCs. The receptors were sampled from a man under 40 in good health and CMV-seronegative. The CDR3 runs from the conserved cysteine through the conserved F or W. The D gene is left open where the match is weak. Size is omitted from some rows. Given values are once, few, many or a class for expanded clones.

DNA: TGTGCCAGTAGTATAGGAAGGGAGTATGGCTACACCTTC
CDR3: CASSIGREYGYTF
V: TRBV19
D: .
J: TRBJ1-2
size: once

DNA: TGTGCCAGCAGCTTCCCTAGCGGGGGGGGACCAGATACGCAGTATTTT
CDR3: CASSFPSGGGPDTQYF
V: TRBV7-2
D: TRBD2
J: TRBJ2-3
size: .

DNA: TGTGCCAGCATGGTCCGGGATTCCTACAATGAGCAGTTCTTC
CDR3: CASMVRDSYNEQFF
V: TRBV27
D: .
J: TRBJ2-1
size: .

DNA: TGTGCCTGGAGTGTTAACCGGGGAGCCCAGCATTTT
CDR3: CAWSVNRGAQHF
V: TRBV30
D: .
J: TRBJ1-5
size: .

DNA: TGTGCCCACCACACCGAGGACAGGGGGCTGATCGGGGAGCTGTTTTTT
CDR3: CAHHTEDRGLIGELFF
V: TRBV30
D: TRBD1
J: TRBJ2-2
size: .

DNA: TGTGCCGTCCGAACTAGCGGACAAGAGACCCAGTACTTC
CDR3: CAVRTSGQETQYF
V: TRBV6-5
D: TRBD2
J: TRBJ2-5
size: few

DNA: TGTGCCAGCAGTTACGCGGGAGGAACAGATACGCAGTATTTT
CDR3: CASSYAGGTDTQYF
V: TRBV6-5
D: TRBD2
J: TRBJ2-3
size: few

DNA: TGTGCCAGCAGCCGCGGGTCGACCTACGAGCAGTACTTC
CDR3: CASSRGSTYEQYF
V: TRBV5-6
D: .
J: TRBJ2-7
size: .

DNA: TGCGCCAGCAGCCCCCACGGGTATGGCTACACCTTC
CDR3: CASSPHGYGYTF
V: TRBV4-1
D: .
J: TRBJ1-2
size: .

DNA: TGTGCCAGCAGTTACTCGAACAGGGGTAATCAGCCCCAGCATTTT
CDR3: CASSYSNRGNQPQHF
V: TRBV6-5
D: TRBD1
J: TRBJ1-5
size: few

DNA: TGTGCCAGCAGTTTACTGAGAGGGTATGGCTACACCTTC
CDR3: CASSLLRGYGYTF
V: TRBV28
D: .
J: TRBJ1-2
size: .

DNA: TGCAGCGTTCCGGGGGTGTATAGGAGCTACACCTTC
CDR3: CSVPGVYRSYTF
V: TRBV29-1
D: .
J: TRBJ1-2
size: .

DNA: TGTGCCAGCAGCCAATTTGTTAGCACCGGGGAGCTGTTTTTT
CDR3: CASSQFVSTGELFF
V: TRBV16
D: .
J: TRBJ2-2
size: .

DNA: TGCGCCAGCAGCCCACGACAGGGGTACGGCTACACCTTC
CDR3: CASSPRQGYGYTF
V: TRBV5-1
D: TRBD1
J: TRBJ1-2
size: .

DNA: TGTGCCGGATCAGCGGGAGGCCCTCCCAATGAGCAGCTCTTC
CDR3: CAGSAGGPPNEQLF
V: TRBV30
D: TRBD2
J: TRBJ2-1
size: .

DNA: TGTGCCAGTAGTTTTACGCAGAACTCTGGAAACACCATATATTTT
CDR3: CASSFTQNSGNTIYF
V: TRBV19
D: .
J: TRBJ1-3
size: .

DNA: TGTGCCAGCAGTCTGACAGGGGGAGATGGCTACACCTTC
CDR3: CASSLTGGDGYTF
V: TRBV27
D: TRBD1
J: TRBJ1-2
size: .

DNA: TGTGCCAGCATTCAACCGCCAGGGATGGAGCTGTTTTTT
CDR3: CASIQPPGMELFF
V: TRBV6-5
D: .
J: TRBJ2-2
size: .

DNA: TGTGCCAGCAGCTACAGTTTGGAGGAAGCCTACAATGAGCAGTTCTTC
CDR3: CASSYSLEEAYNEQFF
V: TRBV5-6
D: .
J: TRBJ2-1
size: .

DNA: TGTGCCAGCGGGAGGCGGGGAGGTCCGGAGCAGTACTTC
CDR3: CASGRRGGPEQYF
V: TRBV27
D: .
J: TRBJ2-7
size: .

DNA: TGCGCCAGCAGTCAAATCCCGGGACAGGGAGTCTACGAGCAGTACTTC
CDR3: CASSQIPGQGVYEQYF
V: TRBV4-1
D: TRBD1
J: TRBJ2-7
size: .

DNA: TGTGCCAGCAGCCAAGAGGGGACAGGGCCCAGCTCCTACAATGAGCAGTTCTTC
CDR3: CASSQEGTGPSSYNEQFF
V: TRBV4-2
D: TRBD1
J: TRBJ2-1
size: .

DNA: TGTGCCAGCAGTGTGCGGGACCGAACGTTTGGGGCTGAAGCTTTCTTT
CDR3: CASSVRDRTFGAEAFF
V: TRBV2
D: .
J: TRBJ1-1
size: many

DNA: TGTGCCAGCAGCCCGACCCTCTTAGCGAGTACTTCCTACGAGCAGTACTTC
CDR3: CASSPTLLASTSYEQYF
V: TRBV5-4
D: .
J: TRBJ2-7
size: .

DNA: TGTGCCAGCAGTTTCCAGTTCGGAAACACCATATATTTT
CDR3: CASSFQFGNTIYF
V: TRBV27
D: .
J: TRBJ1-3
size: .

DNA: TGTGCCAGCAGCTTAGCGCCAAGGGGAGGGGGCACTGAAGCTTTCTTT
CDR3: CASSLAPRGGGTEAFF
V: TRBV7-2
D: .
J: TRBJ1-1
size: .

DNA: TGCGCCAGCAGACAATCTGACAGGGTCACTGAAGCTTTCTTT
CDR3: CASRQSDRVTEAFF
V: TRBV4-1
D: TRBD1
J: TRBJ1-1
size: .

DNA: TGTGCCAGCAGCTTGGGACTGAATAGCACAGATACGCAGTATTTT
CDR3: CASSLGLNSTDTQYF
V: TRBV5-4
D: .
J: TRBJ2-3
size: .

DNA: TGCGCCAGCAGCTTGGAAGGGACTAGCGGGGGGTCACAAGAGACCCAGTACTTC
CDR3: CASSLEGTSGGSQETQYF
V: TRBV5-1
D: TRBD2
J: TRBJ2-5
size: .

DNA: TGTGCCAGCAGCTCGTCAGGGGGCGCGATACATGGCTACACCTTC
CDR3: CASSSSGGAIHGYTF
V: TRBV5-6
D: TRBD1
J: TRBJ1-2
size: .

DNA: TGCGCCAGCAGCTCGTTAGCGGGGGCCCCCACAGATACGCAGTATTTT
CDR3: CASSSLAGAPTDTQYF
V: TRBV5-1
D: TRBD2
J: TRBJ2-3
size: .

DNA: TGTGCCAGCAGCTTGGGTCGCCAAGAGACCCAGTACTTC
CDR3: CASSLGRQETQYF
V: TRBV5-4
D: .
J: TRBJ2-5
size: few

DNA: TGTGCCAGCAGCTTAGCTGGCTCACCCCTCCACTTT
CDR3: CASSLAGSPLHF
V: TRBV7-8
D: .
J: TRBJ1-6
size: few

DNA: TGCGCCAGCAGAGAGCCTTCGTCCGGATTCGAGCGGACAGGGACCCTATGGACTGAAGCTTTCTTT
CDR3: CASREPSSGFERTGTLWTEAFF
V: TRBV10-1
D: TRBD1
J: TRBJ1-1
size: .

DNA: TGTGCCAGCAGGGTGCTTAGGACAGGCTCTGAAGCTTTCTTT
CDR3: CASRVLRTGSEAFF
V: TRBV11-2
D: TRBD1
J: TRBJ1-1
size: .

DNA: TGTGCCAGCAGGACAGTCCACGAGCAGTACTTC
CDR3: CASRTVHEQYF
V: TRBV27
D: .
J: TRBJ2-7
size: few

DNA: TGTGCCAGCAGTGACTGGGGGGGCGGAGAGACCCAGTACTTC
CDR3: CASSDWGGGETQYF
V: TRBV2
D: .
J: TRBJ2-5
size: .

DNA: TGTGCCAGCAGTTCTAGGGGTTTTGAAGCTTTCTTT
CDR3: CASSSRGFEAFF
V: TRBV28
D: .
J: TRBJ1-1
size: .

DNA: TGTGCCAGCAGCTTAGGACAGAGCTATGGCTACACCTTC
CDR3: CASSLGQSYGYTF
V: TRBV27
D: .
J: TRBJ1-2
size: .

DNA: TGTGCCAGTATGCGGACAGGGGGGAACACCGGGGAGCTGTTTTTT
CDR3: CASMRTGGNTGELFF
V: TRBV19
D: TRBD1
J: TRBJ2-2
size: .

DNA: TGTGCCAGCAGCTTACGGGACAGGGAGGGAGAGACCCAGTACTTC
CDR3: CASSLRDREGETQYF
V: TRBV7-8
D: TRBD1
J: TRBJ2-5
size: .

DNA: TGTGCCAGCTCTGAGGGCGGAACCTACGAGCAGTACTTC
CDR3: CASSEGGTYEQYF
V: TRBV25-1
D: .
J: TRBJ2-7
size: .

DNA: TGTGCCAGCAGCTTGTCCCAGGGGCCCTACGAAAAACTGTTTTTT
CDR3: CASSLSQGPYEKLFF
V: TRBV5-4
D: .
J: TRBJ1-4
size: .